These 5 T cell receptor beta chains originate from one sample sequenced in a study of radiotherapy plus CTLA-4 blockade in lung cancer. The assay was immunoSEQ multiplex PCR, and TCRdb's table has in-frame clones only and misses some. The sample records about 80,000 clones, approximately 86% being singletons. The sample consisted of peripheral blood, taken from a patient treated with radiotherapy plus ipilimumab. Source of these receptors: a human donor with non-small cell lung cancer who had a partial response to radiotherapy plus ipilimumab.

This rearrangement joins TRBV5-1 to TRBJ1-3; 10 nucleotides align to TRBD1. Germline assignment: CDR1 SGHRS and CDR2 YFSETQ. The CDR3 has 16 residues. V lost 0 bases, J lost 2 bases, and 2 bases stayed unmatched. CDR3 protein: CASSLAGTGAGNTIYF. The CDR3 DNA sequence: TGCGCCAGCAGCTTGGCCGGGACAGGGGCTGGAAACACCATATATTTT.

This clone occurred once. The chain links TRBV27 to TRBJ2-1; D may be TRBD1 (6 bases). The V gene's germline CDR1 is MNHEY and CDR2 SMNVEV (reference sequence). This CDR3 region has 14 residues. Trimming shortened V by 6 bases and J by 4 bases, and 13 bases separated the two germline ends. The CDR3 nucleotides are TGTGCCAGCAGACAGGGTGCGAGGTACAATGAGCAGTTCTTC. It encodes CASRQGARYNEQFF.

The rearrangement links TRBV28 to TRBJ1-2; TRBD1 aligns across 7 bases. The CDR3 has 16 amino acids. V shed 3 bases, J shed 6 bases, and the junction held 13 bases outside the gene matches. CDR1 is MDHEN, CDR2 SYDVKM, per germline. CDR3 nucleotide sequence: TGTGCCAGCAGTTTCCAAACAGGGGATTCTATGAATGGCTACACCTTC. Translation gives CASSFQTGDSMNGYTF.

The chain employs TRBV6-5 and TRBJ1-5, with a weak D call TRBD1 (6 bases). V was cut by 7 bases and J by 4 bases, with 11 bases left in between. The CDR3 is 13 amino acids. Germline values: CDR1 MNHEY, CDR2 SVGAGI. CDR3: CASKDSQNQPQHF. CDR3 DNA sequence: TGTGCCAGCAAGGACAGTCAAAATCAGCCCCAGCATTTT.

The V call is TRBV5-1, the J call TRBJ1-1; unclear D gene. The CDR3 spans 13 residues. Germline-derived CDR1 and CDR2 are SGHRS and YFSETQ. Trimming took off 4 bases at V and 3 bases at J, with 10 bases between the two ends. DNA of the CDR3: TGCGCCAGCAGCGTGGACGGGTACACTGAAGCTTTCTTT. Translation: CASSVDGYTEAFF.